This is a list of T cell receptor beta chains from one sample in a study of beta chain features in type 1 diabetes. TCRdb keeps only in-frame clones here, not all; method: immunoSEQ multiplex PCR. This sample has under 400,000 clones; over 10% occur once, and the top ten carry about 0.01%. Sequencing was performed on naive CD4+ T cells from blood. Receptors were obtained from a woman aged 18 to 35 with type 1 diabetes. The CDR3 runs from the conserved cysteine through the conserved F or W. The D gene is left open where the match is weak. Size tells how often a clone was seen (once, few, many) or the class of an expanded clone, and some rows leave it out.

cdr3_length clone_size j_call v_call d_call cdr3_aa cdr3_nt
13 . TRBJ1-1 TRBV5-1 . CASSTRENTEAFF TGCGCCAGCAGTACCCGGGAGAACACTGAAGCTTTCTTT
16 few TRBJ2-5 TRBV11-2 . CASTTYVQVLGETQYF TGTGCCAGCACCACTTACGTCCAGGTCCTTGGAGAGACCCAGTACTTC
16 few TRBJ2-5 TRBV5-4 TRBD2 CASSLGGGSPGETQYF TGTGCCAGCAGCTTGGGCGGGGGGTCCCCGGGAGAGACCCAGTACTTC
13 . TRBJ2-5 TRBV7-2 . CASTLARKETQYF TGTGCCAGCACCTTAGCTCGTAAAGAGACCCAGTACTTC
13 . TRBJ2-3 TRBV5-1 . CASSLAGEDTQYF TGCGCCAGCAGCTTGGCGGGAGAAGATACGCAGTATTTT
16 few TRBJ2-2 TRBV25-1 . CASSEIRTENTGELFF TGTGCCAGCAGTGAAATTCGGACAGAGAACACCGGGGAGCTGTTTTTT
15 . TRBJ1-2 TRBV6-5 . CASSYSYRENYGYTF TGTGCCAGCAGTTACTCTTACAGGGAAAACTATGGCTACACCTTC
13 few TRBJ2-7 TRBV9 . CASSPVGRYEQYF TGTGCCAGCAGCCCCGTCGGTCGGTACGAGCAGTACTTC
16 . TRBJ1-2 TRBV15 . CATSKGGQADPYGYTF TGTGCCACCAGCAAGGGAGGGCAGGCCGACCCCTATGGCTACACCTTC
17 . TRBJ2-3 TRBV1 . CTSSQNPSGRAQDTQYF TGCACCAGCAGCCAGAACCCTAGCGGGAGGGCCCAAGATACGCAGTATTTT
14 . TRBJ2-4 TRBV6-5 TRBD1 CASSATGGENIQYF TGTGCCAGCAGTGCCACAGGGGGAGAAAACATTCAGTACTTC
15 . TRBJ1-2 TRBV7-9 . CASSFDGAAHYGYTF TGTGCCAGCAGCTTCGATGGGGCAGCCCACTATGGCTACACCTTC
14 . TRBJ1-2 TRBV29-1 . CSVTRGGPNYGYTF TGCAGCGTAACTCGGGGGGGCCCTAACTATGGCTACACCTTC
16 . TRBJ2-1 TRBV19 . CASSSRLLAPYNEQFF TGTGCCAGTAGTAGTAGGCTACTAGCCCCATACAATGAGCAGTTCTTC
14 few TRBJ1-1 TRBV14 . CASSQDLGAAEAFF TGTGCCAGCAGCCAAGACCTAGGGGCAGCAGAAGCTTTCTTT
16 few TRBJ1-2 TRBV2 . CASSEGSGRLVYGYTF TGTGCCAGCAGTGAAGGAAGTGGCAGGCTCGTCTATGGCTACACCTTC
12 . TRBJ1-2 TRBV29-1 . CSVEGSSYGYTF TGCAGCGTTGAAGGGAGCTCCTATGGCTACACCTTC
15 . TRBJ2-3 TRBV7-9 . CASTLNSPSTDTQYF TGTGCCAGCACGCTAAACAGTCCCAGCACAGATACGCAGTATTTT
15 . TRBJ2-5 TRBV5-1 TRBD2 CASSLAGLAGETQYF TGCGCCAGCAGCTTGGCCGGACTAGCGGGAGAGACCCAGTACTTC
14 . TRBJ2-1 TRBV28 . CASSLVGGRDEQFF TGTGCCAGCAGTTTAGTCGGCGGTCGGGATGAGCAGTTCTTC
15 . TRBJ2-1 TRBV5-4 . CASSGGSGAYNEQFF TGTGCCAGCAGCGGGGGGAGTGGGGCCTACAATGAGCAGTTCTTC
10 few TRBJ2-7 TRBV29-1 . CSVGVGEQYF TGCAGCGTTGGGGTCGGGGAGCAGTACTTC
12 . TRBJ2-1 TRBV19 . CASSIDQNEQFF TGTGCCAGTAGTATAGACCAAAATGAGCAGTTCTTC
12 few TRBJ1-2 TRBV9 . CASSPRAGGYTF TGTGCCAGCAGCCCCCGCGCCGGTGGCTACACCTTC
15 . TRBJ2-1 TRBV7-3 . CASSFGSSTYNEQFF TGTGCCAGCAGCTTCGGGTCCTCAACCTACAATGAGCAGTTCTTC
15 few TRBJ2-6 TRBV7-2 . CASSLEAGRANVLTF TGTGCCAGCAGCTTAGAGGCAGGGCGGGCCAACGTCCTGACTTTC
14 few TRBJ2-3 TRBV9 TRBD1 CASSVGQGTDTQYF TGTGCCAGCAGCGTGGGACAGGGTACAGATACGCAGTATTTT
17 few TRBJ2-6 TRBV7-9 . CASSPGFLQVGANVLTF TGTGCCAGCAGCCCAGGGTTTCTACAAGTCGGGGCCAACGTCCTGACTTTC
15 few TRBJ1-5 TRBV5-1 . CASSLTPGSHQPQHF TGCGCCAGCAGCTTGACCCCAGGGTCTCATCAGCCCCAGCATTTT
15 few TRBJ1-4 TRBV15 . CATSRRDRLNEKLFF TGTGCCACCAGCAGGCGAGACAGACTTAATGAAAAACTGTTTTTT
13 few TRBJ2-1 TRBV18 TRBD1 CASSRDRVWEQFF TGTGCCAGCTCTCGAGACAGGGTATGGGAGCAGTTCTTC
13 few TRBJ2-6 TRBV28 . CASGLSGANVLTF TGTGCCAGCGGACTCTCTGGGGCCAACGTCCTGACTTTC
13 . TRBJ1-5 TRBV28 TRBD1 CASGTGGNQPQHF TGTGCCAGCGGGACAGGGGGCAATCAGCCCCAGCATTTT
15 few TRBJ2-5 TRBV18 . CASSPSSWGAETQYF TGTGCCAGCTCACCTTCATCGTGGGGCGCCGAGACCCAGTACTTC
14 . TRBJ2-3 TRBV27 . CASARTGSTDTQYF TGTGCCAGCGCACGTACAGGGAGCACAGATACGCAGTATTTT
11 few TRBJ2-7 TRBV20-1 . CSMAVSYEQYF TGCAGTATGGCAGTCTCCTACGAGCAGTACTTC
15 . TRBJ2-2 TRBV18 TRBD1 CASSPGQRNTGELFF TGTGCCAGCTCACCGGGACAGAGGAACACCGGGGAGCTGTTTTTT
14 . TRBJ1-6 TRBV7-9 . CASSSGADNSPLHF TGTGCCAGCAGCTCCGGAGCCGATAATTCACCCCTCCACTTT
15 few TRBJ2-1 TRBV15 TRBD1 CATSTRTGEYNEQFF TGTGCCACCAGCACAAGGACAGGCGAATACAATGAGCAGTTCTTC
14 few TRBJ1-5 TRBV7-9 . CASSYLTGNQPQHF TGTGCCAGCAGCTACCTTACCGGGAATCAGCCCCAGCATTTT
16 . TRBJ1-6 TRBV5-4 . CASSWGVRTEFSPLHF TGTGCCAGCAGCTGGGGGGTTCGGACGGAGTTTTCACCCCTCCACTTT
15 . TRBJ2-2 TRBV2 TRBD2 CASRMLAGGAGELFF TGTGCCAGCAGGATGTTGGCGGGAGGGGCCGGGGAGCTGTTTTTT
16 few TRBJ2-3 TRBV5-4 TRBD2 CASSFHLAGAGDTQYF TGTGCCAGCAGCTTTCACCTAGCGGGGGCAGGAGATACGCAGTATTTT
13 few TRBJ2-1 TRBV7-9 . CASSPRVSNEQFF TGTGCCAGCAGCCCCAGGGTATCCAATGAGCAGTTCTTC
15 few TRBJ1-1 TRBV9 . CASSAGPTRGTEAFF TGTGCCAGCAGCGCGGGACCGACCCGGGGGACTGAAGCTTTCTTT
17 few TRBJ1-5 TRBV30 . CAWSVGASTYSNQPQHF TGTGCCTGGAGTGTTGGAGCCAGCACATATAGCAATCAGCCCCAGCATTTT
13 . TRBJ1-1 TRBV7-2 . CASSWQENTEAFF TGTGCCAGCAGCTGGCAGGAGAACACTGAAGCTTTCTTT
16 few TRBJ1-1 TRBV18 . CASSRTSVGGGTEAFF TGTGCCAGCTCACGTACGTCGGTAGGCGGAGGCACTGAAGCTTTCTTT
11 few TRBJ1-4 TRBV20-1 TRBD1 CSAPGQGKLFF TGCAGTGCTCCGGGACAGGGGAAACTGTTTTTT
13 few TRBJ2-3 TRBV4-3 . CASSQARTDTQYF TGCGCCAGCAGCCAAGCTCGTACAGATACGCAGTATTTT
13 few TRBJ2-1 TRBV9 . CASSTRGGGEQFF TGTGCCAGCAGCACTCGGGGAGGAGGTGAGCAGTTCTTC
16 few TRBJ2-7 TRBV5-4 TRBD1 CASSLDPGGAPYEQYF TGTGCCAGCAGCTTAGACCCAGGGGGCGCACCCTACGAGCAGTACTTC
16 . TRBJ2-6 TRBV7-9 . CASSLAGGPGANVLTF TGTGCCAGCAGCTTAGCTGGGGGCCCTGGGGCCAACGTCCTGACTTTC